In this sample, the clone carrying this T cell receptor (beta chain) turned up a few times. The antigen is not known. These data belong to a study of blood T cells in healthy people across ages. Study results and limitations: Investigators viewed diversity estimates from one million T cells as underestimates, the study reported. TCR beta diversity tracked closely with naive T cell percentage. Per million T cells, TCR beta diversity dropped about linearly as age rose.

Then a second PCR, running roughly 7 to 11 cycles, was carried out with a sample-barcoded 5' primer and a J-beta primer mix. Each sample provided no less than 3 million CDR3-containing paired-end reads. From the 5' RACE reads, TCRdb called clonotypes with MiXCR, one entry per CDR3 protein. The table shows fewer than 1,000,000 distinct CDR3 sequences, with about 45% occurring only once. The sample comprised blood. The sequence was obtained from an elderly man in good health.

The CDR3, as DNA: TGTGCCAGCAGGGGGCTAGCGGGAGAGAGCTACGAGCAGTACTTC. It is translated as CASRGLAGESYEQYF. The J gene is TRBJ2-7, the V gene TRBV12-3 or TRBV12-4; TRBD2 agrees at 10 bases. V gave up 6 bases and J gave up 3 bases; unmatched junction bases: 8. The CDR3 has 15 amino acids.